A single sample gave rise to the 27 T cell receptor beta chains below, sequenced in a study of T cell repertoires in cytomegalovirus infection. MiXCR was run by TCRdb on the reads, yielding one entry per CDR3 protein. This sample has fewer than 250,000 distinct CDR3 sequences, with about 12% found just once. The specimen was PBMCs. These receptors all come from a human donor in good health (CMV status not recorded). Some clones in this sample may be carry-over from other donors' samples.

In DNA form, the CDR3 reads TGCGCCAGCAGCCCACAGGGAGGAGGTGGCTACACCTTC. This codes for CASSPQGGGGYTF. The chain has TRBV4-3 and TRBJ1-2, with D tentatively TRBD1 (6 bases). With 4 bases removed from V and 7 bases from J, the gap between germline ends came to 13 bases. The CDR3 is made up of 13 amino acids. Germline-derived CDR1 and CDR2 are LGHNA and YSLEER.

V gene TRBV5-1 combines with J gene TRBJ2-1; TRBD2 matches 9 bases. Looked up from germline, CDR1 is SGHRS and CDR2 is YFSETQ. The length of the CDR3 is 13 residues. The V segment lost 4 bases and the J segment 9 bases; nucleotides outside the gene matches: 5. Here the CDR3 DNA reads TGCGCCAGCAGCCCGACTAGCGGCGGTGAGCAGTTCTTC. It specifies CASSPTSGGEQFF.

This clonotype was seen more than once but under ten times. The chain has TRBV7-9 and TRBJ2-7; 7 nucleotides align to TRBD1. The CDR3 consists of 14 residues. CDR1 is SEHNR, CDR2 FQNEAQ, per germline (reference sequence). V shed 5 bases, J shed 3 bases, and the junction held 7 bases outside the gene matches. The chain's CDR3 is CASSPGQANYEQYF. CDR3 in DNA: TGTGCCAGCAGCCCCGGACAGGCCAACTACGAGCAGTACTTC.

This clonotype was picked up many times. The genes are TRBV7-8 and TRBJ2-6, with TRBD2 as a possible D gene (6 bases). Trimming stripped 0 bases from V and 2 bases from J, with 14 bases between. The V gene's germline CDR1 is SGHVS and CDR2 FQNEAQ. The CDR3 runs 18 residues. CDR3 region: CASSLARRVKAGANVLTF. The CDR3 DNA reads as TGTGCCAGCAGCTTAGCCAGGAGGGTTAAGGCTGGGGCCAACGTCCTGACTTTC.

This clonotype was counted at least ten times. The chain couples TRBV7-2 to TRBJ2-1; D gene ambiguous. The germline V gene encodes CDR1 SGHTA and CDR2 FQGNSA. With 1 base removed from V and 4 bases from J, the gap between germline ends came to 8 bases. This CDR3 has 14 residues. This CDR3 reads CASSLGVGYNEQFF. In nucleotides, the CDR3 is TGTGCCAGCAGCTTAGGGGTGGGGTACAATGAGCAGTTCTTC.

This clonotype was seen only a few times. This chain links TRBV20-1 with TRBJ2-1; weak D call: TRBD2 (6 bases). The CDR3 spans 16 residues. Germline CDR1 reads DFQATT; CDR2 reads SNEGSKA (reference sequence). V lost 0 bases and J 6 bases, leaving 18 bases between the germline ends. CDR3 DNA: TGCAGTGCTAGAGATACCCTCGCGGGGCTGGGCAATGAGCAGTTCTTC. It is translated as CSARDTLAGLGNEQFF.

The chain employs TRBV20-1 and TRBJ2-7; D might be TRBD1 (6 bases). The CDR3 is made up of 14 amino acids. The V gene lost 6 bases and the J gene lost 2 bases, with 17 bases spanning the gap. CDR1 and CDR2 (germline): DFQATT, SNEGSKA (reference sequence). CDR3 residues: CSASGRGGTYEQYF. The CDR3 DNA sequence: TGCAGTGCAAGTGGTCGTGGGGGCACCTACGAGCAGTACTTC.

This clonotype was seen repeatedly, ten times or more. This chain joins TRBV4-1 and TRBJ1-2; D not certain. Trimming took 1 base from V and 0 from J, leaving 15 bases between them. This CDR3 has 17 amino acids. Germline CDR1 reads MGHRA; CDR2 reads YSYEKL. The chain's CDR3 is CASSQVERDGANYGYTF. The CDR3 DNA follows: TGCGCCAGCAGCCAAGTCGAACGGGATGGGGCTAACTATGGCTACACCTTC.

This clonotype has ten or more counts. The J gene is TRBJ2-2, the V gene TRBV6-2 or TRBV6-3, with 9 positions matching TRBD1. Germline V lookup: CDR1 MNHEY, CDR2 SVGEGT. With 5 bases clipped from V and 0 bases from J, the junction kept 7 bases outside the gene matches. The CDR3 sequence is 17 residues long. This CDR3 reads CASSASGQGSNTGELFF. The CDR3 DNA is TGTGCCAGCAGTGCCTCGGGACAGGGATCGAACACCGGGGAGCTGTTTTTT.

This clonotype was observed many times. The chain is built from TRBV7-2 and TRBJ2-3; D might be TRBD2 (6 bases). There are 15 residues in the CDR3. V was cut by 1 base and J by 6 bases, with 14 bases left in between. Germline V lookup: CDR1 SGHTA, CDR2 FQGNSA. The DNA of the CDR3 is TGTGCCAGCAGCTTAGACGGGGGACGATCTGATACGCAGTATTTT. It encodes CASSLDGGRSDTQYF.

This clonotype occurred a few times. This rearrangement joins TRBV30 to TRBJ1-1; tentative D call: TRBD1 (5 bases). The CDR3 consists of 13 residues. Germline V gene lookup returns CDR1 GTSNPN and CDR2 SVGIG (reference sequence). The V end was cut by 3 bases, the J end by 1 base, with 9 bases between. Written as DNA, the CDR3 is TGTGCCTGGAGACCACAGGCGAACACTGAAGCTTTCTTT. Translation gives CAWRPQANTEAFF.

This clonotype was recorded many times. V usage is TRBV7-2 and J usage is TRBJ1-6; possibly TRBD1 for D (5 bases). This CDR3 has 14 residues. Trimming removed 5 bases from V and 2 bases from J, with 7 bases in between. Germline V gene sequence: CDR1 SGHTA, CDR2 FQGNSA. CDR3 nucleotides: TGTGCCAGCAGCCGGGGGGCCTATAATTCACCCCTCCACTTT. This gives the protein CASSRGAYNSPLHF.

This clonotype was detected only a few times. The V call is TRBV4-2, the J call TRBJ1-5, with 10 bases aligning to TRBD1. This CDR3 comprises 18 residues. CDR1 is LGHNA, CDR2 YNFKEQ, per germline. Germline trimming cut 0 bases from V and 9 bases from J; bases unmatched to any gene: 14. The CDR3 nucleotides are TGTGCCAGCAGCCAAGAAGACTTGGGACAGGGGAGCGGGGGGCCCCAGCATTTT. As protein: CASSQEDLGQGSGGPQHF.

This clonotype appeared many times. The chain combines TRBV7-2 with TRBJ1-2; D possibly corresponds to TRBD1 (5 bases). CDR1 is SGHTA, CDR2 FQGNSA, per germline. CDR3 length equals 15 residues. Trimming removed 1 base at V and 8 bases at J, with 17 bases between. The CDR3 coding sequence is TGTGCCAGCAGCTTAGATCAGGACACTGGATGGGGCTACACCTTC. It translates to CASSLDQDTGWGYTF.

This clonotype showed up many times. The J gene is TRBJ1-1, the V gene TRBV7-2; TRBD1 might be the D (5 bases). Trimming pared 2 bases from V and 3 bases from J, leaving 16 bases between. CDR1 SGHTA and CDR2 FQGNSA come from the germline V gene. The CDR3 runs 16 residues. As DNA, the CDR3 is TGTGCCAGCAGCTTATGGGGCCGCGGGTTAGACACTGAAGCTTTCTTT. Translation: CASSLWGRGLDTEAFF.

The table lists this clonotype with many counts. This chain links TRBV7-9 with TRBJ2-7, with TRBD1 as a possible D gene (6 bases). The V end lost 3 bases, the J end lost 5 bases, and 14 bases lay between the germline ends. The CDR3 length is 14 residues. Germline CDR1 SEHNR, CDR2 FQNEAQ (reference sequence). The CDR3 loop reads CASSFGQGRNEQYF. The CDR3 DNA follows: TGTGCCAGCAGCTTCGGTCAGGGGCGGAACGAGCAGTACTTC.

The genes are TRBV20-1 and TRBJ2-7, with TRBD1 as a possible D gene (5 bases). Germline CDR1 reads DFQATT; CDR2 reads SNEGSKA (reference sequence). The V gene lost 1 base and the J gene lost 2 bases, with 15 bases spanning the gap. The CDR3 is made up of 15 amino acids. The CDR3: CSARAPGIGAYEQYF. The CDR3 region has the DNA TGCAGTGCTAGAGCCCCAGGGATAGGGGCCTACGAGCAGTACTTC.

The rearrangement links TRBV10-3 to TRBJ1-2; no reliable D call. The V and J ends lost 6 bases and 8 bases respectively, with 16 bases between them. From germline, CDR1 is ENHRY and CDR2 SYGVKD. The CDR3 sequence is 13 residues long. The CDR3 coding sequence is TGTGCCATCAGGGGGAGAGAGCGGAGCGGCTACACCTTC. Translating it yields CAIRGRERSGYTF.

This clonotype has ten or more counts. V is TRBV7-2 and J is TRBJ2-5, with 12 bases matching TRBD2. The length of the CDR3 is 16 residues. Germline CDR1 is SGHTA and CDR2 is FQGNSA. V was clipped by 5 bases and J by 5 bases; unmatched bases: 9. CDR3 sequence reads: CASSLSSGRAGETQYF. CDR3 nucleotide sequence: TGTGCCAGCAGCCTTTCTAGCGGGAGGGCTGGGGAGACCCAGTACTTC.

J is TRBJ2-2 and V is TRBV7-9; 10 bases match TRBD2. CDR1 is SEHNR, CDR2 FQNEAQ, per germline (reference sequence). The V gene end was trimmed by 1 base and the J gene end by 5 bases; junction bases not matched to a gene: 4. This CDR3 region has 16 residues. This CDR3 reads CASSLGSSGRTGELFF. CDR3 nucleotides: TGTGCCAGCAGCTTAGGGTCTAGCGGGAGAACCGGGGAGCTGTTTTTT. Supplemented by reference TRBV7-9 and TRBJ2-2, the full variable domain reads DTGVSQNPRHKITKRGQNVTFRCDPISEHNRLYWYRQTLGQGPEFLTYFQNEAQLEKSRLLSDRFSAERPKGSFSTLEIQRTEQGDSAMYLCASSLGSSGRTGELFFGEGSRLTVL.

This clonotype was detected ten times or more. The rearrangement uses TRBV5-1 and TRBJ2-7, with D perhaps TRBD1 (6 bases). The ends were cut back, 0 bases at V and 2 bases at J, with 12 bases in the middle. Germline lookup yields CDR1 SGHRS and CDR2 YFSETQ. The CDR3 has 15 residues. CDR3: CASSLATGLPYEQYF. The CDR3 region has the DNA TGCGCCAGCAGCTTGGCCACAGGGCTCCCCTACGAGCAGTACTTC.

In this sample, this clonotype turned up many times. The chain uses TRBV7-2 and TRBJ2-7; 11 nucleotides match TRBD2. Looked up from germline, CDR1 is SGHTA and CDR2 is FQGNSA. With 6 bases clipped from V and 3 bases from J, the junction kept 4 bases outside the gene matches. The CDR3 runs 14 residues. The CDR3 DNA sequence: TGTGCCAGCAGTTCTAGCGGGAGGAACTACGAGCAGTACTTC. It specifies CASSSSGRNYEQYF.

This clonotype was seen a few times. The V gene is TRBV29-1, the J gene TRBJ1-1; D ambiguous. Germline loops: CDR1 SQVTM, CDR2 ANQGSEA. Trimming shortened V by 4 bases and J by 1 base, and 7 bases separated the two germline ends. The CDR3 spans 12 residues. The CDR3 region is CSVGLQNTEAFF. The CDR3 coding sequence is TGCAGCGTTGGGTTACAGAACACTGAAGCTTTCTTT.

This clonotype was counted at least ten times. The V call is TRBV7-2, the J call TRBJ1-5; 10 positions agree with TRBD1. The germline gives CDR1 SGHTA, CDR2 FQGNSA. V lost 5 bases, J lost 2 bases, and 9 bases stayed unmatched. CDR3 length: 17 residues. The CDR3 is CASSTGQGGRGNQPQHF. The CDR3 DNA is TGTGCCAGCAGCACCGGACAGGGGGGTCGGGGCAATCAGCCCCAGCATTTT.

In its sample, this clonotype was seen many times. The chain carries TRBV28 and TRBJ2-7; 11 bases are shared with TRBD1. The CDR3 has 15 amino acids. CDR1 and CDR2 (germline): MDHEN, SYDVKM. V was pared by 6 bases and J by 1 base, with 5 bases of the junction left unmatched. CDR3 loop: CASRAGTGGSYEQYF. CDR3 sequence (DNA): TGTGCCAGCAGGGCCGGGACAGGGGGATCCTACGAGCAGTACTTC.

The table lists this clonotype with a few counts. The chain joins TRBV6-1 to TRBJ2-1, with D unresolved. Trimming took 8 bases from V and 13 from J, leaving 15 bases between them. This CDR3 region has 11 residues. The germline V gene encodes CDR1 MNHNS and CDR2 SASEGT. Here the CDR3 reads CASVLGPLQFF. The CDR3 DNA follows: TGTGCCAGCGTTTTAGGCCCCCTCCAGTTCTTC.

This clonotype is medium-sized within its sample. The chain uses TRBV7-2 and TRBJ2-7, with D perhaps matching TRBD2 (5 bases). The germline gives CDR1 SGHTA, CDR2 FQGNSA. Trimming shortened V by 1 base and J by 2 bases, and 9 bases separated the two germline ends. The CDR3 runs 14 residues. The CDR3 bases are TGTGCCAGCAGCTTAGAAGGGAGACCCTACGAGCAGTACTTC. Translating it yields CASSLEGRPYEQYF.